This T cell receptor (beta chain) was sequenced in a study of OX40 agonist ivuxolimab in advanced cancers. On the study more broadly: Ivuxolimab, which is an agonistic anti-OX40 (CD134) antibody, was administered to the patients. Study observations and caveats: Averaged across samples, CD8+ T cells carried more expanded clones than CD4+ did.

The assay was immunoSEQ multiplex PCR, and TCRdb's table has in-frame clones only and misses some. The sample yields over 9,000 clones, around 80% seen once. Of note for this clone: Its target is not known.

Trimming took 5 bases from V and 6 from J, leaving 23 bases between them. The germline V gene encodes CDR1 SGHTA and CDR2 FQGTGA. This CDR3 has 17 residues. The material was CD4+ or CD8+ T cells sorted from blood, obtained in a trial of the OX40 agonist ivuxolimab. The chain links TRBV7-3 to TRBJ2-1; D might be TRBD2 (5 bases). This sequence originates from an adult with an advanced solid tumor such as melanoma, head and neck, liver or kidney cancer. The CDR3 protein is CASSNKPGPDLPNEQFF. The CDR3 DNA sequence: TGTGCCAGCAGCAACAAACCCGGTCCGGACTTGCCCAATGAGCAGTTCTTC.